A single sample is the source of the 22 T cell receptor beta chains below, sequenced in a study of blood T cells in healthy people across ages. A second PCR, run for roughly 7 to 12 cycles, used a sample-barcoded 5' primer plus a J-beta primer mix. TCRdb fed the 5' RACE reads into MiXCR, producing one record per CDR3 protein. The sample holds some 1.5 million distinct CDR3 sequences, under 55% seen once. The material sequenced was blood. The receptors come from a woman younger than 35 in good health.

In its sample, this clonotype was seen a few times. V and J are TRBV20-1 and TRBJ2-1; unclear D gene. The CDR3 sequence is 13 residues long. Germline loops: CDR1 DFQATT, CDR2 SNEGSKA (reference sequence). CDR3 nucleotides: TGCACCTGCGGTTCGAGCTCCTACAATGAGCAGTTCTTC. Its protein product is CTCGSSSYNEQFF.

Only one count was recorded for this clonotype. The chain is built from TRBV9 and TRBJ2-3; D gene ambiguous. Trimming pared 4 bases from V and 3 bases from J, leaving 9 bases between. This CDR3 spans 13 amino acids. Germline assignment: CDR1 SGDLS and CDR2 YYNGEE. For the CDR3, the DNA is TGTGCCAGCAGCTCCGACCCGACAGATACGCAGTATTTT. Translating gives CASSSDPTDTQYF.

This clonotype was picked up many times. This rearrangement joins TRBV9 to TRBJ1-2; maybe TRBD1 (5 bases). The CDR3 runs to 13 residues. V lost 4 bases, J lost 3 bases, and 10 bases lay in between. The germline CDR1 and CDR2 sequences are SGDLS and YYNGEE. CDR3 bases: TGTGCCAGCAGCCCAGGGTTGGACTATGGCTACACCTTC. This encodes CASSPGLDYGYTF.

This clonotype was counted a few times. V is TRBV20-1 and J is TRBJ2-5; D unclear. Trimming removed 1 base from V and 5 bases from J, with 8 bases in between. Germline-derived CDR1 and CDR2 are DFQATT and SNEGSKA (reference sequence). The CDR3 contains 12 residues. CDR3 sequence (DNA): TGCAGTGCTAGAGGGGTGGGGGAGACCCAGTACTTC. Its translation is CSARGVGETQYF.

The chain uses TRBV4-3 and TRBJ2-5; 11 positions agree with TRBD2. CDR3 length: 15 amino acids. CDR1 and CDR2 (germline): LGHNA, YSLEER. The ends lost 4 bases at V and 11 bases at J; junction bases unmatched: 12. The CDR3 sequence: CASSPFLAGGNEQYF. The CDR3 nucleotides are TGCGCCAGCAGCCCCTTTCTAGCGGGGGGCAATGAGCAGTACTTC.

This sequence joins TRBV11-2 and TRBJ2-5; tentative D call: TRBD2 (6 bases). The germline CDR1 and CDR2 sequences are SGHAT and FQNNGV. This CDR3 spans 14 amino acids. The V end lost 4 bases, the J end lost 0 bases, and 9 bases lay between the germline ends. CDR3 residues: CASSSRGNQETQYF. The DNA for the CDR3 is TGTGCCAGCAGCTCGCGGGGAAACCAAGAGACCCAGTACTTC.

This clonotype was seen more than once but under ten times. The CDR3 coding sequence is TGTGCCAGCAGTTTCATGTTGGGCGGGGAGCTGTTTTTT. Its protein is CASSFMLGGELFF. The genes are TRBV27 and TRBJ2-2, with D unclear. The CDR3 is made up of 13 amino acids. CDR1 and CDR2 from the germline V gene are MNHEY and SMNVEV (reference sequence). Trimming stripped 3 bases from V and 7 bases from J, with 9 bases between.

This clonotype was detected a few times. The V call is TRBV15, the J call TRBJ2-4, with 8 bases lining up with TRBD2. The tail of the sequence fits TRBJ2-7 better, so the J call may be wrong. This CDR3 contains 14 residues. The germline V gene encodes CDR1 LNHNV and CDR2 YYDKDF (reference sequence). CDR3 sequence: CATSSGLAAFEQYF. CDR3 DNA: TGTGCCACCAGCAGTGGACTAGCCGCATTCGAGCAGTACTTC.

At least ten counts were recorded for this clonotype. The chain couples TRBV14 to TRBJ2-1; D remains ambiguous. V lost 10 bases to trimming and J lost 0 bases, with 10 bases between them. The CDR3 spans 13 residues. Looked up from germline, CDR1 is SGHDN and CDR2 is FVKESK. This chain's CDR3 is CATSVTSYNEQFF. As DNA, the CDR3 is TGTGCCACCTCGGTCACCTCCTACAATGAGCAGTTCTTC.

This clonotype appeared a few times. The rearrangement links TRBV28 to TRBJ2-1; D remains ambiguous. Trimming took 8 bases from V and 0 from J, leaving 8 bases between them. This CDR3 region has 13 residues. CDR1 is MDHEN and CDR2 is SYDVKM in the germline V gene. The CDR3 DNA sequence: TGTGCCAGCGGCTACGACTCCTACAATGAGCAGTTCTTC. Its protein is CASGYDSYNEQFF. The whole variable domain, remainder taken from reference TRBV28 and TRBJ2-1, is DVKVTQSSRYLVKRTGEKVFLECVQDMDHENMFWYRQDPGLGLRLIYFSYDVKMKEKGDIPEGYSVSREKKERFSLILESASTNQTSMYLCASGYDSYNEQFFGPGTRLTVL.

The chain uses TRBV28 and TRBJ2-7, with D possibly TRBD2 on 6 matching bases. The CDR3 sequence is 14 residues long. V lost 6 bases, J lost 2 bases, and 14 bases lay in between. Per the germline V gene, CDR1 is MDHEN and CDR2 is SYDVKM. In DNA, the CDR3 is TGTGCCAGCAGGAAAGCGGGTGAAACCTACGAGCAGTACTTC. This translates into CASRKAGETYEQYF.

This chain uses TRBV2 with TRBJ2-3; D uncertain. The CDR3 spans 14 residues. V dropped 2 bases and J dropped 0 bases, with 6 bases sitting between them. CDR1 and CDR2 (germline): SNHLY, FYNNEI. CDR3 in amino acids: CASSELASTDTQYF. As DNA, the CDR3 is TGTGCCAGCAGTGAATTGGCTAGCACAGATACGCAGTATTTT.

The V and J genes are TRBV10-3 and TRBJ2-1, with a possible D match to TRBD2 (5 bases). This CDR3 has 13 residues. V gave up 8 bases and J gave up 8 bases, with 16 bases separating them. Germline CDR1 ENHRY, CDR2 SYGVKD. CDR3 amino acids: CAIGRDLLYEQFF. DNA for the CDR3: TGTGCCATCGGACGGGATCTTCTATATGAGCAGTTCTTC.

The table lists this clonotype with a few counts. The chain couples TRBV12-3 or TRBV12-4 to TRBJ2-3; D perhaps matches TRBD1 (6 bases). V lost 6 bases, J lost 4 bases, and 14 bases lay in between. This CDR3 has 14 amino acids. CDR3 DNA sequence: TGTGCCAGCAGACCCCAGACAGGCGCAGATACGCAGTATTTT. It specifies CASRPQTGADTQYF.

This chain connects TRBV12-3 or TRBV12-4 to TRBJ1-6; D gene ambiguous. The CDR3 covers 14 residues. V was clipped by 3 bases and J by 8 bases, with 11 bases between them. CDR3 loop: CASSFKGRYSPLHF. The CDR3 nucleotides are TGTGCCAGCAGTTTCAAGGGTCGGTATTCACCCCTCCACTTT.

This clonotype showed up just a few times. This chain connects TRBV2 to TRBJ1-2, with D possibly matching TRBD1 (6 bases). The germline CDR1 and CDR2 sequences are SNHLY and FYNNEI. This CDR3 contains 13 residues. The V end was cut by 3 bases, the J end by 9 bases, with 14 bases between. CDR3 residues: CASSDGSQGCYTF. CDR3 in DNA: TGTGCCAGCAGTGACGGTTCACAGGGCTGCTACACCTTC. The full variable domain, its missing parts supplied by reference TRBV2 and TRBJ1-2, is EPEVTQTPSHQVTQMGQEVILRCVPISNHLYFYWYRQILGQKVEFLVSFYNNEISEKSEIFDDQFSVERPDGSNFTLKIRSTKLEDSAMYFCASSDGSQGCYTFGSGTRLTVV.

This clonotype was seen more than once but under ten times. This chain links TRBV4-1 with TRBJ1-2; no firm D call. V was shortened by 1 base and J by 6 bases, with 21 bases between the two germline ends. The CDR3 runs to 17 residues. Germline-derived CDR1 and CDR2 are MGHRA and YSYEKL. CDR3 DNA sequence: TGCGCCAGCAGCCAAGTTTTCAGCCCGGGAAAAGAGCATGGCTACACCTTC. Translating gives CASSQVFSPGKEHGYTF.

V is TRBV4-1 and J is TRBJ2-4; 8 bases map to TRBD1. The CDR3 contains 21 residues. V trimming: 4 bases; J trimming: 0 bases; junction bases outside the gene matches: 20. Germline V CDR1 and CDR2: MGHRA, YSYEKL. This chain's CDR3 is CASSPSPPQGQVLLAKNIQYF. In DNA, the CDR3 is TGCGCCAGCAGCCCAAGTCCCCCTCAGGGACAGGTACTACTAGCCAAAAACATTCAGTACTTC.

This clonotype was counted a few times. J is TRBJ1-2 and V is TRBV29-1; 7 bases agree with TRBD1. The V gene end was trimmed by 5 bases and the J gene end by 4 bases; junction bases not matched to a gene: 10. CDR3 length: 14 residues. Germline values: CDR1 SQVTM, CDR2 ANQGSEA. The CDR3 bases are TGCAGCGTTCAGCAGGGACAGCTCTCCTATGGCTACACCTTC. This encodes CSVQQGQLSYGYTF.

The genes are TRBV7-6 and TRBJ2-7; D is unclear. The CDR3 has 15 amino acids. Trimming took 2 bases from V and 7 from J, leaving 18 bases between them. The germline V gene has CDR1 SGHVS and CDR2 FNYEAQ. The CDR3 loop is CASSLNVGTGWEQYF. CDR3 sequence (DNA): TGTGCCAGCAGCTTAAATGTGGGTACCGGTTGGGAGCAGTACTTC.

There are a few counts of this clonotype. The chain links TRBV4-3 to TRBJ2-1; no clear D. The J call may be incorrect, as the DNA end agrees better with TRBJ2-7. The CDR3 sequence is 16 residues long. From germline, CDR1 is LGHNA and CDR2 YSLEER. As DNA, the CDR3 is TGCGCCAGCAGCCAGTTTTTCCCCCAGCTCTACAATGAGCAGTACTTC. Protein sequence: CASSQFFPQLYNEQYF.

The chain combines TRBV20-1 with TRBJ2-7; 7 positions match TRBD1. V dropped 3 bases and J dropped 3; count of bases not matched to a gene: 5. Per germline, CDR1 DFQATT and CDR2 SNEGSKA (reference sequence). The CDR3 totals 13 residues. The chain's CDR3 is CSASGDSDYEQYF. The CDR3 bases are TGCAGTGCTAGTGGGGACAGTGACTACGAGCAGTACTTC.